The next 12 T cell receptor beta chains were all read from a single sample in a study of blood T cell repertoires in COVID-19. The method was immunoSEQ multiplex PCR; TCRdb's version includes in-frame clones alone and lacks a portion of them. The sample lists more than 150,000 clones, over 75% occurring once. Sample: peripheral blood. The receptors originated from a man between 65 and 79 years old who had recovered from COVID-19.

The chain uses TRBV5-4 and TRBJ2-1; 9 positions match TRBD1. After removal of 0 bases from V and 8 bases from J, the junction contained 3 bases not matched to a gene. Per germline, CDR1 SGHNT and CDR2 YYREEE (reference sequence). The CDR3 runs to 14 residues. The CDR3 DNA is TGTGCCAGCAGCTTGGAGACAGGGGGTTATGAGCAGTTCTTC. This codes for CASSLETGGYEQFF.

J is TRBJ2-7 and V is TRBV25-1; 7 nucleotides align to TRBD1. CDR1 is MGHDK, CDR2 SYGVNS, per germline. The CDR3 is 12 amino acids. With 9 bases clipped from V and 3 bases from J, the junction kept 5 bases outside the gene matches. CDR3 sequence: CASKDRHYEQYF. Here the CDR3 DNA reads TGTGCCAGTAAGGACAGGCACTACGAGCAGTACTTC.

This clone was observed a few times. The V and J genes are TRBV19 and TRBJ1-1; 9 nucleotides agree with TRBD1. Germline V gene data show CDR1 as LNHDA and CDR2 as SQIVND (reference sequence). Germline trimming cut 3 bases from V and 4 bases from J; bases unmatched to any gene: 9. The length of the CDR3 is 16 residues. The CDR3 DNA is TGTGCCAGTAGTATGAATCTCGCGACAGGGGGCACTGAAGCTTTCTTT. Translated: CASSMNLATGGTEAFF.

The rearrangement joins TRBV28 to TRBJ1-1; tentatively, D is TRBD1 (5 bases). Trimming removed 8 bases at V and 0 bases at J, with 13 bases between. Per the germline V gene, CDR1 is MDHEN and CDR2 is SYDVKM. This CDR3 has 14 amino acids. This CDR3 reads CASGAGGMNTEAFF. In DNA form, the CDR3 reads TGTGCCAGCGGAGCGGGGGGAATGAACACTGAAGCTTTCTTT.

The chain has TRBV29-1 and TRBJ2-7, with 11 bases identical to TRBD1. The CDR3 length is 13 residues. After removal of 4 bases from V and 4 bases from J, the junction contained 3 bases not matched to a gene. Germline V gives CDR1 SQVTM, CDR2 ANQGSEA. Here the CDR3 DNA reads TGCAGCGTTGGTGGGACAGGGGGGTACGAGCAGTACTTC. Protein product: CSVGGTGGYEQYF.

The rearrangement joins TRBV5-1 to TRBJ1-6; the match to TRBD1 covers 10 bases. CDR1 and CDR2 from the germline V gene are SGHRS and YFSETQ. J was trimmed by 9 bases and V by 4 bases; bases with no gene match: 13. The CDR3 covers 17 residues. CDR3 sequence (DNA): TGCGCCAGCAGCGACGCGACAGGGGGCTTCGTGAGTTCACCCCTCCACTTT. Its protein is CASSDATGGFVSSPLHF.

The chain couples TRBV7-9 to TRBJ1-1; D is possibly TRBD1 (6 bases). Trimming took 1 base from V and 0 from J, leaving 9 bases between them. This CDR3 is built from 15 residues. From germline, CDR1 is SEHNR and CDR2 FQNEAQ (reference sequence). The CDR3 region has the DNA TGTGCCAGCAGCTTAGATGGACAGATGAACACTGAAGCTTTCTTT. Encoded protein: CASSLDGQMNTEAFF.

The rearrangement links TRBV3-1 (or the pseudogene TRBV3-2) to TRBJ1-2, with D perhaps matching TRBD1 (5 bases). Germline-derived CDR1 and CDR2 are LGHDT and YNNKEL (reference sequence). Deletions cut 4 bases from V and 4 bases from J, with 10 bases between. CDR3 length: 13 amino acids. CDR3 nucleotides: TGTGCCAGCAGCCCGGGGGGAGGCTATGGCTACACCTTC. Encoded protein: CASSPGGGYGYTF.

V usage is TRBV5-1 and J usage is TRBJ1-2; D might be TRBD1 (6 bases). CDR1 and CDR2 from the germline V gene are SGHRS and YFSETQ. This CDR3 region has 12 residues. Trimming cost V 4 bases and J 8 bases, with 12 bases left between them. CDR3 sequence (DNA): TGCGCCAGCAGCCCGGACAGTCGCGGCTACACCTTC. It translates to CASSPDSRGYTF.

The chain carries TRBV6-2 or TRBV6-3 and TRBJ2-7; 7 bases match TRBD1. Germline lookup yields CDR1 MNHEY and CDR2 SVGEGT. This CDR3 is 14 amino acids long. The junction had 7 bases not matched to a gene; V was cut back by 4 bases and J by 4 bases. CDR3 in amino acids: CASSSAGTAYEQYF. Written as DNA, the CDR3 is TGTGCCAGCAGTTCCGCCGGGACAGCGTACGAGCAGTACTTC.

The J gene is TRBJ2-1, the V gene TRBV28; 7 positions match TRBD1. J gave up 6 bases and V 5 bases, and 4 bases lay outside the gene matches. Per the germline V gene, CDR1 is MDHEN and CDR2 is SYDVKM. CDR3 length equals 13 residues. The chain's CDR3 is CASSTGDSNEQFF. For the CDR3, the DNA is TGTGCCAGCAGTACAGGGGACAGCAATGAGCAGTTCTTC. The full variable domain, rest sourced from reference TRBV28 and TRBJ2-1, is DVKVTQSSRYLVKRTGEKVFLECVQDMDHENMFWYRQDPGLGLRLIYFSYDVKMKEKGDIPEGYSVSREKKERFSLILESASTNQTSMYLCASSTGDSNEQFFGPGTRLTVL.

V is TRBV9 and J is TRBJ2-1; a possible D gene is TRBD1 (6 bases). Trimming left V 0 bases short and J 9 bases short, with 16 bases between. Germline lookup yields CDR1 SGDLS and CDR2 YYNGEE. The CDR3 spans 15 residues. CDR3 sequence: CASSVAPKGGGEQFF. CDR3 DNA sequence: TGTGCCAGCAGCGTAGCTCCAAAAGGGGGTGGTGAGCAGTTCTTC.